What follows are 21 T cell receptor beta chains derived from one specimen sequenced in a study. From the RT-PCR reads, TCRdb called clonotypes with MiXCR, one entry per CDR3 protein. Altogether fewer than 800,000 distinct CDR3 sequences are present, 13% to 15% being singletons, with the ten largest covering roughly 3.6%. The sequenced sample was memory CD4+ T cells from blood. These receptors came from a female donor in good health, serving as a healthy control.

This clonotype has ten or more counts. V gene TRBV6-2 or TRBV6-3 combines with J gene TRBJ2-3; 10 positions match TRBD1. Germline V CDR1 and CDR2: MNHEY, SVGEGT. The J segment lost 5 bases and the V segment lost 5 bases, leaving 7 bases of the junction unmatched. This CDR3 has 15 amino acids. The CDR3 DNA follows: TGTGCCAGCAGTCACCGGGACAGGGGAGGAGATACGCAGTATTTT. Amino acid sequence: CASSHRDRGGDTQYF.

The chain uses TRBV24-1 and TRBJ2-3; 9 nucleotides align to TRBD1. The CDR3 extends over 15 amino acids. CDR1 is KGHDR and CDR2 is SFDVKD in the germline V gene. The V and J ends lost 9 bases and 1 base, in that order; junction bases with no gene match: 7. CDR3 region: CATGNRDRGTDTQYF. CDR3 in DNA: TGTGCCACCGGTAACCGGGACAGGGGCACAGATACGCAGTATTTT.

In this sample, this clonotype turned up a few times. V and J are TRBV7-2 and TRBJ2-4; 11 bases agree with TRBD2. V trimming: 5 bases; J trimming: 6 bases; junction bases outside the gene matches: 6. CDR1 and CDR2 from the germline V gene are SGHTA and FQGNSA. CDR3 size: 15 residues. CDR3 loop: CASSVGLAGTNIQYF. The CDR3, as DNA: TGTGCCAGCAGCGTTGGACTAGCGGGCACAAACATTCAGTACTTC.

This clonotype was seen a handful of times. The rearrangement joins TRBV29-1 to TRBJ1-1; no firm D call. CDR3 length: 13 residues. The germline V and J ends were trimmed by 3 bases and 5 bases, with 13 bases remaining between them. The germline gives CDR1 SQVTM, CDR2 ANQGSEA. CDR3 loop: CSVEWYGKTEAFF. Here the CDR3 DNA reads TGCAGCGTTGAGTGGTATGGGAAAACTGAAGCTTTCTTT.

This clonotype has a handful of counts. This chain uses TRBV5-4 with TRBJ1-2, with D tentatively TRBD1 (5 bases). The V end was cut by 4 bases, the J end by 0 bases, with 13 bases between. The CDR3 is 15 amino acids. The V gene's germline CDR1 is SGHNT and CDR2 YYREEE (reference sequence). The CDR3 sequence is CASSLDSGANYGYTF. The CDR3 DNA reads TGTGCCAGCAGCCTTGACAGTGGGGCTAACTATGGCTACACCTTC.

This clonotype was seen more than once but under ten times. This chain uses TRBV7-9 with TRBJ1-1; D uncertain. Germline loops: CDR1 SEHNR, CDR2 FQNEAQ (reference sequence). The CDR3 loop spans 13 amino acids. Trimming took off 5 bases at V and 1 base at J, with 8 bases between the two ends. CDR3 bases: TGTGCCAGCAGCACATACACGAACACTGAAGCTTTCTTT. Translating it yields CASSTYTNTEAFF.

This clonotype was recorded many times. This chain uses TRBV5-1 with TRBJ2-5; possible D gene TRBD2, 5 bases. From germline, CDR1 is SGHRS and CDR2 YFSETQ. Trimming shortened V by 6 bases and J by 1 base, and 10 bases separated the two germline ends. The CDR3 spans 13 residues. The CDR3 sequence: CASKREPQETQYF. CDR3 DNA: TGCGCCAGCAAGAGGGAGCCCCAAGAGACCCAGTACTTC. The variable domain in full, with the rest retrieved from reference TRBV5-1 and TRBJ2-5, is KAGVTQTPRYLIKTRGQQVTLSCSPISGHRSVSWYQQTPGQGLQFLFEYFSETQRNKGNFPGRFSGRQFSNSRSEMNVSTLELGDSALYLCASKREPQETQYFGPGTRLLVL.

The V gene is TRBV9, the J gene TRBJ2-1, with D possibly being TRBD2 (7 bases). V lost 3 bases and J lost 7, with 14 bases in between. CDR3 length: 14 residues. From germline, CDR1 is SGDLS and CDR2 YYNGEE. In nucleotides, the CDR3 is TGTGCCAGCAGCGCAGAAGGGGGACTAAATGAGCAGTTCTTC. It encodes CASSAEGGLNEQFF.

This chain uses TRBV7-2 with TRBJ1-1; 12 bases fit TRBD1. The CDR3 totals 14 residues. Germline lookup yields CDR1 SGHTA and CDR2 FQGNSA. Trimming at V came to 7 bases and at J to 5 bases, leaving 5 bases not matched to a gene. The CDR3 sequence: CASTRDRGLTEAFF. CDR3 DNA sequence: TGTGCCAGCACCCGGGACAGGGGGCTGACTGAAGCTTTCTTT. The variable domain in full, with the rest retrieved from reference TRBV7-2 and TRBJ1-1, is GAGVSQSPSNKVTEKGKDVELRCDPISGHTALYWYRQSLGQGLEFLIYFQGNSAPDKSGLPSDRFSAERTGGSVSTLTIQRTQQEDSAVYLCASTRDRGLTEAFFGQGTRLTVV.

V is TRBV20-1 and J is TRBJ2-1, with 7 bases that match TRBD2. V trimming: 3 bases; J trimming: 8 bases; junction bases outside the gene matches: 7. The germline gives CDR1 DFQATT, CDR2 SNEGSKA (reference sequence). The CDR3 has 13 residues. CDR3 sequence reads: CSARGGMADEQFF. DNA for the CDR3: TGCAGTGCTAGGGGGGGGATGGCAGATGAGCAGTTCTTC.

This clonotype has a handful of counts. V and J are TRBV10-3 and TRBJ2-1; possible D gene TRBD1, 6 bases. This CDR3 contains 13 residues. Trimming took off 7 bases at V and 6 bases at J, with 13 bases between the two ends. CDR1 and CDR2 from the germline V gene are ENHRY and SYGVKD. The CDR3 sequence is CAITQGSGNEQFF. The CDR3 DNA reads as TGTGCCATCACCCAGGGGAGCGGCAATGAGCAGTTCTTC.

This clonotype showed up just a few times. The V gene is TRBV9, the J gene TRBJ1-6; weak D call: TRBD1 (5 bases). Germline CDR1 and CDR2: SGDLS and YYNGEE. The ends were cut back, 0 bases at V and 7 bases at J, with 17 bases in the middle. The CDR3 consists of 17 residues. The CDR3 loop is CASSVESWGRLNSPLHF. The DNA for the CDR3 is TGTGCCAGCAGCGTAGAATCCTGGGGCAGGCTCAATTCACCCCTCCACTTT. Looking up the rest from reference TRBV9 and TRBJ1-6 gives the full variable domain: DSGVTQTPKHLITATGQRVTLRCSPRSGDLSVYWYQQSLDQGLQFLIQYYNGEERAKGNILERFSAQQFPDLHSELNLSSLELGDSALYFCASSVESWGRLNSPLHFGNGTRLTVT.

This clonotype was observed many times. This chain connects TRBV20-1 to TRBJ1-5; the D is unclear. The CDR3 spans 12 residues. Germline V gene lookup returns CDR1 DFQATT and CDR2 SNEGSKA (reference sequence). V was cut by 3 bases and J by 0 bases, with 3 bases left in between. The CDR3 protein is CSARYSNQPQHF. CDR3 nucleotide sequence: TGCAGTGCTAGGTATAGCAATCAGCCCCAGCATTTT.

The chain carries TRBV18 and TRBJ2-3, with 8 bases that match TRBD2. Germline-derived CDR1 and CDR2 are KGHSH and LQKENI. Trimming removed 6 bases from V and 3 bases from J; junction bases left unmatched: 11. The CDR3 is made up of 16 amino acids. CDR3 bases: TGTGCCAGCTCGCCGTTCGGGGGGGCCAGGACAGATACGCAGTATTTT. It specifies CASSPFGGARTDTQYF. The complete variable domain, with remaining parts taken from reference TRBV18 and TRBJ2-3, reads NAGVMQNPRHLVRRRGQEARLRCSPMKGHSHVYWYRQLPEEGLKFMVYLQKENIIDESGMPKERFSAEFPKEGPSILRIQQVVRGDSAAYFCASSPFGGARTDTQYFGPGTRLTVL.

This clonotype occurred many times. The V gene is TRBV12-3 or TRBV12-4, the J gene TRBJ1-4, with no clear D. This CDR3 is 13 amino acids long. Between the trimmed V and J ends, which lost 3 bases and 8 bases, there was a span of 10 bases. This CDR3 reads CASSLGLGEKLFF. DNA of the CDR3: TGTGCCAGCAGTTTGGGGTTAGGCGAAAAACTGTTTTTT.

The chain carries TRBV7-9 and TRBJ2-2; D might be TRBD2 (6 bases). Trimming took off 5 bases at V and 2 bases at J, with 15 bases between the two ends. The CDR3 is 16 amino acids. From germline, CDR1 is SEHNR and CDR2 FQNEAQ (reference sequence). The CDR3 reads CASSPRGAFNTGELFF. CDR3 coding DNA: TGTGCCAGCAGCCCGCGCGGGGCCTTCAACACCGGGGAGCTGTTTTTT.

The gene calls are TRBV6-1 and TRBJ2-6; D call uncertain. Germline V gene sequence: CDR1 MNHNS, CDR2 SASEGT. Between the trimmed V and J ends, which lost 2 bases and 0 bases, there was a span of 11 bases. The length of the CDR3 is 17 residues. DNA for the CDR3: TGTGCCAGCAGTGAAATAGGGTTGAGCTCTGGGGCCAACGTCCTGACTTTC. As protein: CASSEIGLSSGANVLTF.

Many counts were recorded for this clonotype. The chain recombines TRBV20-1 with TRBJ1-3; the D gene is possibly TRBD1 (6 bases). The germline V gene encodes CDR1 DFQATT and CDR2 SNEGSKA (reference sequence). The CDR3 has 11 amino acids. Trimming took 6 bases from V and 9 from J, leaving 12 bases between them. For the CDR3, the DNA is TGCAGTGCCCTGGGAGGGGGCACCATATATTTT. This gives the protein CSALGGGTIYF.

The genes are TRBV6-5 and TRBJ1-5; 11 bases fit TRBD1. CDR1 and CDR2 (germline): MNHEY, SVGAGI. V lost 7 bases to trimming and J lost 7 bases; unmatched junction nucleotides: 6. The CDR3 has 14 amino acids. The CDR3 here is CASKGQGAGQPQHF. The CDR3 DNA follows: TGTGCCAGCAAAGGACAGGGGGCCGGGCAGCCCCAGCATTTT.

This chain uses TRBV5-1 with TRBJ1-2, with a possible D match to TRBD1 (6 bases). Looked up from germline, CDR1 is SGHRS and CDR2 is YFSETQ. The CDR3 sequence is 15 residues long. Trimming removed 5 bases at V and 6 bases at J, with 20 bases between. CDR3 region: CASRLKSEQGHGYTF. The CDR3 DNA reads as TGCGCCAGCAGGCTTAAGTCGGAACAGGGCCATGGCTACACCTTC.

J is TRBJ1-2 and V is TRBV5-1; TRBD1 matches 8 bases. The CDR3 loop spans 15 amino acids. V gave up 3 bases and J gave up 8 bases; unmatched junction bases: 12. The germline gives CDR1 SGHRS, CDR2 YFSETQ. Here the CDR3 reads CASSSEGQGLRGYTF. The CDR3 nucleotides are TGCGCCAGCAGCTCGGAAGGACAGGGATTGAGAGGCTACACCTTC.